This is a list of T cell receptor beta chains from one sample in a study of cytomegalovirus exposure and HLA in healthy donors. Profiled with immunoSEQ multiplex PCR; TCRdb holds only in-frame clones, not every one. The table includes approximately 150,000 clones, around nine tenths detected once. Material for sequencing was PBMCs. These receptors originate from a woman aged 25-40 years in good health and CMV-seronegative. Each CDR3 is given with its conserved first and last residue. A D gene is named only where the DNA matches it firmly. Only some rows state a clone size, as once, few, many or a class for expanded clones.

v_call: TRBV7-6; d_call: -; j_call: TRBJ1-2; clone_size: -; cdr3_nt: TGTGCCAGCAGCTTAACCGGGCAACCGGGAGGGAACTATGGCTACACCTTC; cdr3_aa: CASSLTGQPGGNYGYTF
v_call: TRBV7-6; d_call: -; j_call: TRBJ1-2; clone_size: -; cdr3_nt: TGTGCCAGCAGCCCCCAGCGGGACTATGGCTACACCTTC; cdr3_aa: CASSPQRDYGYTF
v_call: TRBV27; d_call: TRBD2; j_call: TRBJ2-5; clone_size: -; cdr3_nt: TGTGCCAGCAGTTTATACGGGGGGACCCTGCAGGAGACCCAGTACTTC; cdr3_aa: CASSLYGGTLQETQYF
v_call: TRBV7-9; d_call: TRBD1; j_call: TRBJ1-3; clone_size: -; cdr3_nt: TGTGCCAGCAGCTCCCCATATAGGACAGGGGACTCTGGAAACACCATATATTTT; cdr3_aa: CASSSPYRTGDSGNTIYF
v_call: TRBV4-1; d_call: -; j_call: TRBJ2-3; clone_size: -; cdr3_nt: TGCGCCAGCAGCCATGGGAGGGATACGCAGTATTTT; cdr3_aa: CASSHGRDTQYF
v_call: TRBV2; d_call: -; j_call: TRBJ2-4; clone_size: -; cdr3_nt: TGCGCCAGCAGAACGACAGCAGAACTAGCCAAAAACATTCAGTACTTC; cdr3_aa: CASRTTAELAKNIQYF
v_call: TRBV19; d_call: TRBD2; j_call: TRBJ2-7; clone_size: -; cdr3_nt: TGTGCCAGTAGTTTAAGGACTAGCGGGGTCTACGAGCAGTACTTC; cdr3_aa: CASSLRTSGVYEQYF
v_call: TRBV9; d_call: TRBD2; j_call: TRBJ2-3; clone_size: -; cdr3_nt: TGTGCCAGCAGCCCCCGAGCGGGGGGGTTATCAGATACGCAGTATTTT; cdr3_aa: CASSPRAGGLSDTQYF
v_call: TRBV5-1; d_call: -; j_call: TRBJ1-6; clone_size: once; cdr3_nt: TGCGCCAGCAGCTTGAGTCAGGGGAGTTCACCCCTCCACTTT; cdr3_aa: CASSLSQGSSPLHF
v_call: TRBV19; d_call: -; j_call: TRBJ2-2; clone_size: -; cdr3_nt: TGTGCCAGTAGTATAGCAGGGGTCGACACCGGGGAGCTGTTTTTT; cdr3_aa: CASSIAGVDTGELFF
v_call: TRBV20-1; d_call: -; j_call: TRBJ1-1; clone_size: -; cdr3_nt: TGCAGTGCTAGAGGTCTTACTGAAGCTTTCTTT; cdr3_aa: CSARGLTEAFF
v_call: TRBV14; d_call: -; j_call: TRBJ2-2; clone_size: -; cdr3_nt: TGTGCCAGCAGCCAAGGTCCGGGAGAGGACACCGGGGAGCTGTTTTTT; cdr3_aa: CASSQGPGEDTGELFF
v_call: TRBV7-9; d_call: TRBD2; j_call: TRBJ2-3; clone_size: -; cdr3_nt: TGTGCCAGCAGCTTTGGAACTAGCGGGGGGGCAGATACGCAGTATTTT; cdr3_aa: CASSFGTSGGADTQYF
v_call: TRBV28; d_call: -; j_call: TRBJ1-2; clone_size: -; cdr3_nt: TGTGCCAGCAGTCTAAGGGGGGGCGGCTACACCTTC; cdr3_aa: CASSLRGGGYTF
v_call: TRBV15; d_call: -; j_call: TRBJ2-1; clone_size: -; cdr3_nt: TGTGCCACCAGCAGAGAGGTTGAGGTAACCACCTACAATGAGCAGTTCTTC; cdr3_aa: CATSREVEVTTYNEQFF
v_call: TRBV7-6; d_call: -; j_call: TRBJ2-2; clone_size: once; cdr3_nt: TGTGCCAGCAGCTTAGTAACAGGGATTACCGGGGAGCTGTTTTTT; cdr3_aa: CASSLVTGITGELFF
v_call: TRBV5-5; d_call: -; j_call: TRBJ1-1; clone_size: -; cdr3_nt: TGTGCCAGCAGCCCCCGGGACATTAACACTGAAGCTTTCTTT; cdr3_aa: CASSPRDINTEAFF
v_call: TRBV7-9; d_call: TRBD1; j_call: TRBJ2-3; clone_size: -; cdr3_nt: TGTGCCAGCAGCGTATGGGGACAGGGGGCTGTCTGGGGGACAGATACGCAGTATTTT; cdr3_aa: CASSVWGQGAVWGTDTQYF
v_call: TRBV4-1; d_call: -; j_call: TRBJ1-1; clone_size: -; cdr3_nt: TGCGCCAGCAGCCAAGAAAGATCAGCCGGGGGGAACACTGAAGCTTTCTTT; cdr3_aa: CASSQERSAGGNTEAFF
v_call: TRBV5-1; d_call: TRBD1; j_call: TRBJ1-2; clone_size: -; cdr3_nt: TGCGCCAGCAGCTTGGTTGGCCAGGGGGCTGATGGCTACACCTTC; cdr3_aa: CASSLVGQGADGYTF
v_call: TRBV5-1; d_call: TRBD2; j_call: TRBJ2-3; clone_size: -; cdr3_nt: TGCGCCAGCAGCTCGGGGGTAGCGGGGGGCGGCACAGATACGCAGTATTTT; cdr3_aa: CASSSGVAGGGTDTQYF
v_call: TRBV4-1; d_call: TRBD1; j_call: TRBJ2-7; clone_size: -; cdr3_nt: TGCGCCAGCAGCCAAGTGGCAGGGGGCTTCTACGAGCAGTACTTC; cdr3_aa: CASSQVAGGFYEQYF
v_call: TRBV5-4; d_call: TRBD2; j_call: TRBJ2-7; clone_size: -; cdr3_nt: TGTGCCAGCAGCTTGGAAGCGGGAGGGCCCCACGAGCAGTACTTC; cdr3_aa: CASSLEAGGPHEQYF
v_call: TRBV27; d_call: -; j_call: TRBJ2-7; clone_size: -; cdr3_nt: TGTGCCAGCAGTTTCTCGACTAGAGGCCACGAGCAGTACTTC; cdr3_aa: CASSFSTRGHEQYF
v_call: TRBV9; d_call: TRBD1; j_call: TRBJ1-2; clone_size: -; cdr3_nt: TGTGCCAGCAGCGCCGGACAGGGGCGGCCTCCTAACTATGGCTACACCTTC; cdr3_aa: CASSAGQGRPPNYGYTF
v_call: TRBV14; d_call: TRBD1; j_call: TRBJ1-5; clone_size: -; cdr3_nt: TGTGCCAGCAGCACAGGGGTTCAGCCCCAGCATTTT; cdr3_aa: CASSTGVQPQHF
v_call: TRBV2; d_call: TRBD1; j_call: TRBJ2-4; clone_size: -; cdr3_nt: TGTGCCAGCAACGTGGACGGGCAGGGGGACATTCAGTACTTC; cdr3_aa: CASNVDGQGDIQYF
v_call: TRBV2; d_call: -; j_call: TRBJ2-5; clone_size: -; cdr3_nt: TGTGCCAGCAAGGGGGACCTCTCATTTCGGGAGACCCAGTACTTC; cdr3_aa: CASKGDLSFRETQYF
v_call: TRBV7-8; d_call: TRBD1; j_call: TRBJ1-1; clone_size: -; cdr3_nt: TGTGCCAGCAGCTTGATCCGGGACAGACACACTGAAGCTTTCTTT; cdr3_aa: CASSLIRDRHTEAFF
v_call: TRBV30; d_call: -; j_call: TRBJ2-7; clone_size: -; cdr3_nt: TGTGCCTGGAGTGTTGGCGGATCCCCTATCGAGCAGTACTTC; cdr3_aa: CAWSVGGSPIEQYF
v_call: TRBV19; d_call: TRBD1; j_call: TRBJ2-3; clone_size: -; cdr3_nt: TGTGCCAGCCGGGACAGGGGCACAGATACGCAGTATTTT; cdr3_aa: CASRDRGTDTQYF
v_call: TRBV19; d_call: -; j_call: TRBJ2-1; clone_size: -; cdr3_nt: TGTGCCAGTAGTCACGAACGGTTGAGCAATGAGCAGTTCTTC; cdr3_aa: CASSHERLSNEQFF
v_call: TRBV10-2; d_call: TRBD2; j_call: TRBJ2-2; clone_size: -; cdr3_nt: TGCGCCAGCACACGACTAGCGGTTACCGGGGAGCTGTTTTTT; cdr3_aa: CASTRLAVTGELFF